These 6 T cell receptor beta chains share one sample of origin, sequenced in a study of human T cells and chemical hapten exposure. TCRdb processed the RACE reads anew with MiXCR; each CDR3 protein has one entry. The sample contains some 82,000 distinct CDR3 sequences, about 10% of which appear only once. Time point specified: patch test 1, 2 weeks after DPC sensitization. The treatment here: therapeutic diphenylcyclopropenone sensitization with weekly scalp DPC. Sequencing was performed on whole blood, taken in connection with sensitization to the hapten diphenylcyclopropenone (DPC). These receptors came from a woman in her fifties or sixties with alopecia areata. Some clones in this sample may be carry-over from other donors' samples.

The chain has TRBV10-2 and TRBJ2-2; 7 positions agree with TRBD1. CDR1 and CDR2 from the germline V gene are WSHSY and SAAADI. The CDR3 totals 14 residues. The V segment lost 6 bases and the J segment 4 bases; nucleotides outside the gene matches: 5. This CDR3 is CASREDRVTGELFF. DNA of the CDR3: TGCGCCAGCAGGGAAGACAGGGTCACCGGGGAGCTGTTTTTT.

This clonotype was seen repeatedly, ten times or more. The genes are TRBV5-5 and TRBJ2-1, with D perhaps being TRBD1 or TRBD2 (6 bases each). CDR1 SGHKS and CDR2 YYEKEE come from the germline V gene (reference sequence). The CDR3 is made up of 14 amino acids. Trimming removed 4 bases at V and 9 bases at J, with 17 bases between. The CDR3 region is CASSRGPGAGEQFF. The CDR3 DNA reads as TGTGCCAGCAGCCGGGGGCCGGGGGCAGGTGAGCAGTTCTTC.

This clonotype was observed many times. The V call is TRBV6-2 or TRBV6-3, the J call TRBJ1-3; TRBD1 might be the D (5 bases). This CDR3 has 17 residues. Germline V CDR1 and CDR2: MNHEY, SVGEGT. Between the trimmed V and J ends, which lost 0 bases and 2 bases, there was a span of 14 bases. CDR3 nucleotides: TGTGCCAGCAGTTACTCGCCCGGGACCATCACTGGAAACACCATATATTTT. Protein: CASSYSPGTITGNTIYF.

This clonotype has ten or more counts. The chain employs TRBV12-3 or TRBV12-4 and TRBJ2-7, with 7 bases that match TRBD1. The CDR3 spans 14 residues. With V trimmed by 7 bases and J by 3 bases, 9 bases remained unmatched. CDR3 DNA: TGTGCCAGCACCGGGACAGAGATCCTCTACGAGCAGTACTTC. Translating gives CASTGTEILYEQYF.

This clonotype showed up many times. The gene calls are TRBV29-1 and TRBJ1-1; D is undetermined. With 6 bases removed from V and 0 bases from J, the gap between germline ends came to 11 bases. Germline V CDR1 and CDR2: SQVTM, ANQGSEA. CDR3 length: 13 amino acids. CDR3 DNA sequence: TGCAGCGTCGCTAAGAAGATGAACACTGAAGCTTTCTTT. Amino acids: CSVAKKMNTEAFF.

This clonotype was counted many times. The chain links TRBV28 to TRBJ1-1; no firm D call. Germline CDR1 reads MDHEN; CDR2 reads SYDVKM. Trimming pared 7 bases from V and 1 base from J, leaving 10 bases between. The CDR3 consists of 13 residues. In DNA, the CDR3 is TGTGCCAGCATTCTCGCGGCGAACACTGAAGCTTTCTTT. The encoded protein is CASILAANTEAFF.